The 29 T cell receptor beta chains listed next were all sequenced from one sample in a study of cytomegalovirus exposure and HLA in healthy donors. The PCR used 60 Vbeta and 13 Jbeta primers. Produced via immunoSEQ multiplex PCR; TCRdb's table is partial and in-frame only. The table includes about 190,000 clones, approximately 85% detected once. The sequenced material came from PBMCs. These receptors were collected from a man between 18 and 35 years old in good health and CMV-seronegative.

The chain uses TRBV6-1 and TRBJ2-7, with 7 bases fitting TRBD1. The CDR3 contains 13 residues. Germline CDR1 and CDR2: MNHNS and SASEGT. V shed 1 base and J 12 bases; nucleotides not matched to a gene: 9. The CDR3 region is CASSEGQGVAPYF. As DNA, the CDR3 is TGTGCCAGCAGTGAAGGTCAGGGGGTCGCGCCGTACTTC.

The V and J genes are TRBV6-1 and TRBJ1-2; perhaps TRBD1 as D (6 bases). Looked up from germline, CDR1 is MNHNS and CDR2 is SASEGT. The CDR3 covers 14 residues. V lost 0 bases, J lost 7 bases, and 12 bases lay in between. CDR3 coding DNA: TGTGCCAGCAGTGAAGCGGTGAGGGGGTTTGGCTACACCTTC. Its translation is CASSEAVRGFGYTF.

This clone was observed a handful of times. This chain uses TRBV5-1 with TRBJ2-5; tentative D call: TRBD1 (5 bases). The J call is doubtful: the DNA matches TRBJ2-7 better. The CDR3 has 16 residues. Germline CDR1 and CDR2: SGHRS and YFSETQ. The DNA for the CDR3 is TGCGCCAGCAGCTGGTCATTGGGCAGGGCCTCCTACGAGCAGTACTTC. This translates into CASSWSLGRASYEQYF.

V gene TRBV5-1 combines with J gene TRBJ1-1; D not resolved. Trimming removed 0 bases from V and 5 bases from J, with 17 bases in between. The CDR3 loop spans 16 amino acids. The V gene's germline CDR1 is SGHRS and CDR2 YFSETQ. CDR3 sequence: CASSLAGLGGGTEAFF. CDR3 DNA: TGCGCCAGCAGCTTGGCCGGCTTGGGAGGAGGGACTGAAGCTTTCTTT.

This chain joins TRBV16 and TRBJ1-2; D gene unclear. V was shortened by 7 bases and J by 8 bases, with 14 bases between the two germline ends. The CDR3 loop spans 12 amino acids. Germline loops: CDR1 KGHSY, CDR2 FQNENV. The CDR3 is CASTLREGGYTF. CDR3 sequence (DNA): TGTGCCAGCACCTTAAGGGAGGGCGGCTACACCTTC.

The chain combines TRBV2 with TRBJ2-5, with 11 bases lining up with TRBD1. The J call may be in error: the DNA end matches TRBJ2-7 better. The CDR3 length is 14 residues. Germline CDR1 reads SNHLY; CDR2 reads FYNNEI. CDR3 sequence reads: CASSRTGGISEQYF. The CDR3 coding sequence is TGTGCCAGCAGTCGGACAGGGGGCATCTCCGAGCAGTACTTC.

The chain links TRBV5-6 to TRBJ1-1, with 9 bases aligning to TRBD1. Germline trimming cut 5 bases from V and 3 bases from J; bases unmatched to any gene: 8. Germline V gene data show CDR1 as SGHDT and CDR2 as YYEEEE. The CDR3 spans 15 residues. CDR3 DNA: TGTGCCAGCAGTCTCCCCGGGACAGGGTACACTGAAGCTTTCTTT. Its translation: CASSLPGTGYTEAFF. Together with reference TRBV5-6 and TRBJ1-1, the CDR3 gives the full variable domain: DAGVTQSPTHLIKTRGQQVTLRCSPKSGHDTVSWYQQALGQGPQFIFQYYEEEERQRGNFPDRFSGHQFPNYSSELNVNALLLGDSALYLCASSLPGTGYTEAFFGQGTRLTVV.

This clone has a single count. The J gene is TRBJ1-1, the V gene TRBV6-5, with D unclear. Per the germline V gene, CDR1 is MNHEY and CDR2 is SVGAGI. Trimming removed 3 bases from V and 7 bases from J, with 12 bases in between. The CDR3 is 13 amino acids. CDR3 nucleotide sequence: TGTGCCAGCAGTTATGGGCCGATCTATGAAGCTTTCTTT. This codes for CASSYGPIYEAFF.

The chain has TRBV7-2 and TRBJ2-1, with 8 bases identical to TRBD2. After removal of 3 bases from V and 3 bases from J, the junction contained 7 bases not matched to a gene. Germline CDR1 and CDR2: SGHTA and FQGNSA. CDR3 size: 16 residues. CDR3 region: CASSLLPAGGYNEQFF. DNA for the CDR3: TGTGCCAGCAGCTTGCTCCCGGCGGGAGGCTACAATGAGCAGTTCTTC.

This chain joins TRBV7-9 and TRBJ2-7; the match to TRBD2 covers 7 bases. The germline V gene has CDR1 SEHNR and CDR2 FQNEAQ (reference sequence). V dropped 1 base and J dropped 5; count of bases not matched to a gene: 8. CDR3 length: 15 residues. Written as DNA, the CDR3 is TGTGCCAGCAGCTTAGGCGGGGGAATGGTAGACGAGCAGTACTTC. The encoded protein is CASSLGGGMVDEQYF.

In DNA form, the CDR3 reads TGCGCCAGCAGTCCAAGCGGGAGAGGGACCGGGGAGCTGTTTTTT. It yields the protein CASSPSGRGTGELFF. This chain uses TRBV5-1 with TRBJ2-2; 8 bases match TRBD2. In germline, CDR1 is SGHRS, CDR2 YFSETQ. With 5 bases clipped from V and 5 bases from J, the junction kept 8 bases outside the gene matches. This CDR3 is 15 amino acids long.

This chain connects TRBV4-1 to TRBJ2-5, with TRBD2 as a possible D gene (6 bases). Germline assignment: CDR1 MGHRA and CDR2 YSYEKL. V was shortened by 9 bases and J by 3 bases, with 11 bases between the two germline ends. This CDR3 spans 12 amino acids. CDR3 DNA: TGCGCCAGTGGTGGGGAGGAAGAGACCCAGTACTTC. This sequence encodes CASGGEEETQYF.

The rearrangement joins TRBV30 to TRBJ2-3; TRBD1 matches 8 bases. This CDR3 contains 14 residues. CDR1 GTSNPN and CDR2 SVGIG come from the germline V gene (reference sequence). Losses at the gene ends were 1 base for V and 4 bases for J; bases not matched to a gene: 4. The CDR3 sequence: CAWSADRAADTQYF. DNA for the CDR3: TGTGCCTGGAGTGCGGACAGGGCCGCAGATACGCAGTATTTT. The variable domain in full, completed from reference TRBV30 and TRBJ2-3, reads SQTIHQWPATLVQPVGSPLSLECTVEGTSNPNLYWYRQAAGRGLQLLFYSVGIGQISSEVPQNLSASRPQDRQFILSSKKLLLSDSGFYLCAWSADRAADTQYFGPGTRLTVL.

The chain couples TRBV6-4 to TRBJ1-6, with a tentative D call TRBD1 (6 bases). The CDR3 spans 14 residues. V was cut by 4 bases and J by 7 bases, with 11 bases left in between. Germline lookup yields CDR1 MRHNA and CDR2 SNTAGT. CDR3 sequence reads: CASSVQGRNSPLHF. The CDR3 nucleotides are TGTGCCAGCAGTGTACAGGGTCGGAATTCACCCCTCCACTTT.

Points on this clone: Other nucleotide sequences in the sample specify the same CDR3. This chain links TRBV6-5 with TRBJ1-1; 8 bases align to TRBD1. The CDR3 extends over 14 amino acids. The trim removed 4 bases at V and 5 bases at J, leaving 6 bases unmatched. CDR1 and CDR2 (germline): MNHEY, SVGAGI. This CDR3 reads CASSSWTGRTEAFF. The CDR3 DNA follows: TGTGCCAGCAGTTCCTGGACAGGGAGGACTGAAGCTTTCTTT.

The chain carries TRBV30 and TRBJ2-2; 11 bases agree with TRBD1. This CDR3 contains 16 residues. V gave up 0 bases and J gave up 6 bases; unmatched junction bases: 6. Germline V gene lookup returns CDR1 GTSNPN and CDR2 SVGIG (reference sequence). CDR3 amino acids: CAWSVTPGQGAGELFF. The CDR3 DNA is TGTGCCTGGAGTGTAACCCCGGGACAGGGGGCCGGGGAGCTGTTTTTT.

This clone was seen only once. This sequence joins TRBV28 and TRBJ2-2; D is unclear. Germline CDR1 is MDHEN and CDR2 is SYDVKM. V was shortened by 8 bases and J by 2 bases, with 9 bases between the two germline ends. The CDR3 spans 13 residues. CDR3 in amino acids: CASPLANTGELFF. CDR3 sequence (DNA): TGTGCCAGCCCGTTAGCAAACACCGGGGAGCTGTTTTTT.

This rearrangement joins TRBV7-2 to TRBJ2-1; unclear D gene. Germline CDR1 and CDR2: SGHTA and FQGNSA. This CDR3 has 15 amino acids. V lost 1 base and J 6 bases, leaving 13 bases between the germline ends. CDR3 sequence: CASSLVRLGANEQFF. CDR3 nucleotides: TGTGCCAGCAGCTTAGTCAGGCTTGGTGCCAATGAGCAGTTCTTC.

This clone was recorded once. This chain uses TRBV5-6 with TRBJ1-2, with 9 bases fitting TRBD1. Germline V gene data show CDR1 as SGHDT and CDR2 as YYEEEE. CDR3 length: 14 amino acids. Unmatched junction bases numbered 4, after V lost 0 bases and J lost 7 bases. The chain's CDR3 is CASSLGTGVFGYTF. The CDR3 DNA sequence: TGTGCCAGCAGCTTGGGGACAGGGGTTTTTGGCTACACCTTC.

This chain uses TRBV2 with TRBJ1-2; 9 nucleotides align to TRBD1. Trimming took 6 bases from V and 2 from J; bases not matched to a gene: 7. This CDR3 is built from 15 residues. Germline assignment: CDR1 SNHLY and CDR2 FYNNEI. In DNA, the CDR3 is TGTGCCAGCAGCTTGACCGGGACAGGGAACTATGGCTACACCTTC. Translation gives CASSLTGTGNYGYTF.

The V and J genes are TRBV2 and TRBJ2-3, with 7 positions matching TRBD1. The CDR3 consists of 15 residues. In germline, CDR1 is SNHLY, CDR2 FYNNEI. The ends lost 6 bases at V and 0 bases at J; junction bases unmatched: 6. The CDR3, as DNA: TGTGCCAGCAGCGCAAGGGACAGCAGCACAGATACGCAGTATTTT. It encodes CASSARDSSTDTQYF.

The genes are TRBV7-2 and TRBJ2-3; no clear D gene. V was shortened by 1 base and J by 6 bases, with 8 bases between the two germline ends. This CDR3 is 13 amino acids long. Germline V gene data show CDR1 as SGHTA and CDR2 as FQGNSA. This chain's CDR3 is CASSLVGPDTQYF. In nucleotides, the CDR3 is TGTGCCAGCAGCTTAGTTGGGCCGGATACGCAGTATTTT.

A few counts support this clone. This chain connects TRBV10-3 to TRBJ2-3; D gene unclear. The germline V gene has CDR1 ENHRY and CDR2 SYGVKD. The ends were cut back, 3 bases at V and 0 bases at J, with 7 bases in the middle. The CDR3 is made up of 14 amino acids. CDR3 sequence (DNA): TGTGCCATCAGTGACAGTTCTAGCACAGATACGCAGTATTTT. Protein sequence: CAISDSSSTDTQYF.

Turning to this clone: This sample also contains other DNA sequences that code for the same CDR3. The chain recombines TRBV5-4 with TRBJ1-2; D remains ambiguous. The CDR3 covers 12 residues. Germline V gene lookup returns CDR1 SGHNT and CDR2 YYREEE (reference sequence). V was clipped by 0 bases and J by 5 bases, with 5 bases between them. CDR3 bases: TGTGCCAGCAGCTTGGACGGTTATGGCTACACCTTC. It is translated as CASSLDGYGYTF.

The rearrangement uses TRBV5-4 and TRBJ2-5; 9 bases align to TRBD1. The J call may be incorrect, as the DNA end agrees better with TRBJ2-7. The CDR3 has 14 residues. From germline, CDR1 is SGHNT and CDR2 YYREEE (reference sequence). Here the CDR3 DNA reads TGTGCCAGCAGCTCGGGACAGGGAAGCTACGAGCAGTACTTC. This translates into CASSSGQGSYEQYF.

The V gene is TRBV20-1, the J gene TRBJ2-2; no clear D. With 6 bases removed from V and 4 bases from J, the gap between germline ends came to 6 bases. There are 11 residues in the CDR3. CDR1 is DFQATT, CDR2 SNEGSKA, per germline (reference sequence). The CDR3 loop reads CSAQVTGELFF. The CDR3 DNA reads TGCAGTGCCCAGGTCACCGGGGAGCTGTTTTTT.

The CDR3 loop is CASSRGQVSTEAFF. The CDR3 DNA is TGTGCCAGCAGCCGCGGACAGGTGAGCACTGAAGCTTTCTTT. This chain links TRBV7-3 with TRBJ1-1, with 7 bases identical to TRBD1. V was clipped by 5 bases and J by 4 bases; unmatched bases: 7. In germline, CDR1 is SGHTA, CDR2 FQGTGA. The CDR3 is 14 residues long.

The V and J genes are TRBV5-1 and TRBJ2-1; D is undetermined. This CDR3 region has 13 residues. The V gene's germline CDR1 is SGHRS and CDR2 YFSETQ. Trimming took off 0 bases at V and 1 base at J, with 2 bases between the two ends. CDR3 nucleotides: TGCGCCAGCAGCTTGGCTTCCTACAATGAGCAGTTCTTC. Translated: CASSLASYNEQFF.

The chain links TRBV18 to TRBJ1-5; 11 bases map to TRBD1. The ends lost 5 bases at V and 2 bases at J; junction bases unmatched: 8. CDR1 KGHSH and CDR2 LQKENI come from the germline V gene. This CDR3 contains 17 residues. CDR3 loop: CASSRTGGGDGNQPQHF. The CDR3 nucleotides read TGTGCCAGCTCAAGGACAGGGGGCGGTGATGGCAATCAGCCCCAGCATTTT.